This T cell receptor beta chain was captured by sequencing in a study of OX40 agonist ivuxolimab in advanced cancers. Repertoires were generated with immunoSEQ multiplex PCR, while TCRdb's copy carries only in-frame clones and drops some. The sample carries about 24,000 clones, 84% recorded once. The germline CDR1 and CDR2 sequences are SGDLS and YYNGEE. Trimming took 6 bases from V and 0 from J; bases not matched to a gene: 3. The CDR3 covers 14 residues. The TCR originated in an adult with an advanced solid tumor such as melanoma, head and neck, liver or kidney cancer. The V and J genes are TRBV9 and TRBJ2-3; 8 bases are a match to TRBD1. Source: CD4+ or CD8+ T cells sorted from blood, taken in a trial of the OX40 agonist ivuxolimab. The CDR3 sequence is CASNQGASTDTQYF. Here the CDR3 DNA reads TGTGCCAGCAACCAGGGGGCTAGCACAGATACGCAGTATTTT. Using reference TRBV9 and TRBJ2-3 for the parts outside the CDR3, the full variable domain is DSGVTQTPKHLITATGQRVTLRCSPRSGDLSVYWYQQSLDQGLQFLIQYYNGEERAKGNILERFSAQQFPDLHSELNLSSLELGDSALYFCASNQGASTDTQYFGPGTRLTVL.